The next 11 T cell receptor beta chains were all read from a single sample in a study of vaccination effects on CD4 cells after COVID-19. No antigen is known for these receptors. After less than 11 days in culture, the CD4+ T cells were isolated. The protocol was immunoSEQ multiplex PCR, while the TCRdb copy is restricted to in-frame clones and leaves out a portion. This repertoire shows tens of thousands of clones, less than 75% found once; its top ten account for approximately 10%. Sequencing was performed on CD4+ T cells from PBMCs cultured without peptide, taken before COVID-19 vaccination. These receptors were obtained from a human donor who received a COVID-19 vaccine.

The chain employs TRBV11-3 and TRBJ2-6; the D gene is possibly TRBD1 (6 bases). Trimming cost V 5 bases and J 0 bases, with 8 bases left between them. Germline V CDR1 and CDR2: SGHNT, YENEEA. The CDR3 has 15 residues. CDR3 protein: CASSKGGSGANVLTF. CDR3 DNA: TGTGCCAGCAGCAAAGGGGGCTCTGGGGCCAACGTCCTGACTTTC.

This sequence joins TRBV6-5 and TRBJ1-1; 7 nucleotides align to TRBD1. V was pared by 2 bases and J by 8 bases, with 5 bases of the junction left unmatched. Germline CDR1 and CDR2: MNHEY and SVGAGI. The CDR3 loop spans 13 amino acids. The CDR3 DNA reads TGTGCCAGCAGTTACACGCAGACAGGGGAAGCTTTCTTT. Translation gives CASSYTQTGEAFF.

This chain joins TRBV3-1 (or the pseudogene TRBV3-2) and TRBJ1-2; tentatively, D is TRBD1 (5 bases). The V end lost 3 bases, the J end lost 1 base, and 9 bases lay between the germline ends. The CDR3 spans 14 residues. Germline V gene lookup returns CDR1 LGHDT and CDR2 YNNKEL (reference sequence). The CDR3 DNA sequence: TGTGCCAGCAGCCAGGGGCAGGGTAACTATGGCTACACCTTC. Protein: CASSQGQGNYGYTF.

The chain has TRBV28 and TRBJ2-7; perhaps TRBD2 as D (6 bases). V dropped 3 bases and J dropped 0 bases, with 12 bases sitting between them. The V gene's germline CDR1 is MDHEN and CDR2 SYDVKM. CDR3 length: 15 amino acids. CDR3 residues: CASSFGGKGSYEQYF. CDR3 DNA: TGTGCCAGCAGTTTTGGAGGGAAGGGCTCCTACGAGCAGTACTTC. Drawing the rest from reference TRBV28 and TRBJ2-7, the complete variable domain is DVKVTQSSRYLVKRTGEKVFLECVQDMDHENMFWYRQDPGLGLRLIYFSYDVKMKEKGDIPEGYSVSREKKERFSLILESASTNQTSMYLCASSFGGKGSYEQYFGPGTRLTVT.

This CDR3 reads CASSYIAGRQETQYF. The CDR3 bases are TGTGCCAGCAGCTACATAGCGGGGAGACAAGAGACCCAGTACTTC. This rearrangement joins TRBV11-2 to TRBJ2-5; 8 nucleotides agree with TRBD2. The CDR3 contains 15 residues. The junction had 6 bases not matched to a gene; V was cut back by 4 bases and J by 2 bases. Per germline, CDR1 SGHAT and CDR2 FQNNGV.

This clone was detected once. V is TRBV28 and J is TRBJ2-6; TRBD1 aligns across 8 bases. Germline CDR1 is MDHEN and CDR2 is SYDVKM. V was clipped by 6 bases and J by 0 bases; unmatched bases: 7. The CDR3 is 17 residues long. CDR3 sequence reads: CASRTGTGTSGANVLTF. In DNA, the CDR3 is TGTGCCAGCAGGACCGGGACAGGTACCTCTGGGGCCAACGTCCTGACTTTC.

A few counts support this clone. The chain carries TRBV4-1 and TRBJ2-3, with unresolved D. The germline V gene has CDR1 MGHRA and CDR2 YSYEKL. V was clipped by 4 bases and J by 6 bases, with 8 bases between them. This CDR3 comprises 12 residues. CDR3 sequence: CASSRASDTQYF. CDR3 nucleotides: TGCGCCAGCAGCCGAGCCTCGGATACGCAGTATTTT.

This clone has a single count. The chain has TRBV4-1 and TRBJ1-2, with TRBD1 as a possible D gene (6 bases). The CDR3 contains 16 residues. The germline V gene has CDR1 MGHRA and CDR2 YSYEKL. The V end lost 0 bases, the J end lost 7 bases, and 18 bases lay between the germline ends. This CDR3 is CASSQEDGSGAVGYTF. In DNA, the CDR3 is TGCGCCAGCAGCCAAGAGGATGGTTCGGGGGCGGTTGGCTACACCTTC.

Note on this clone: A read error may account for a junction end that differs from germline. V usage is TRBV6-5 and J usage is TRBJ1-1; D call uncertain. Germline CDR1 MNHEY, CDR2 SVGAGI. The CDR3 contains 15 residues. The DNA of the CDR3 is TGTGCCAGCAGTTCTGACCGGCGGGCCTCGCGTGAAACTTTCTTT. Translation gives CASSSDRRASRETFF.

The chain recombines TRBV27 with TRBJ2-2, with 9 nucleotides matching TRBD1. Germline CDR1 and CDR2: MNHEY and SMNVEV (reference sequence). Trimming removed 2 bases from V and 4 bases from J; junction bases left unmatched: 11. The CDR3 length is 18 residues. This chain's CDR3 is CASSLGSGQGWGTGELFF. The CDR3 coding sequence is TGTGCCAGCAGTTTAGGTTCGGGACAGGGATGGGGCACCGGGGAGCTGTTTTTT.

This chain joins TRBV28 and TRBJ1-1; TRBD1 aligns across 10 bases. The CDR3 consists of 14 residues. Germline values: CDR1 MDHEN, CDR2 SYDVKM. V lost 3 bases to trimming and J lost 5 bases; unmatched junction nucleotides: 3. CDR3 amino acids: CASSLTGGFTEAFF. The DNA for the CDR3 is TGTGCCAGCAGTTTGACAGGGGGCTTTACTGAAGCTTTCTTT.